Following are 14 T cell receptor beta chains from one sample sequenced in a study of identical twins. TCRdb ran MiXCR on the 5' RACE reads and lists one entry per CDR3 protein. The sample holds about 920,000 distinct CDR3 sequences; about 12% are singletons and the top ten take around 1.5%. This same sample was also part of a study on yellow fever vaccine responses in identical twins.

Sequencing input: PBMCs. The receptor set was obtained from a woman between 18 and 29 years old in good health.

The table lists this clonotype with a few counts. V is TRBV11-2 and J is TRBJ2-2; the match to TRBD2 covers 8 bases. Per germline, CDR1 SGHAT and CDR2 FQNNGV. The CDR3 loop spans 14 amino acids. J lost 4 bases, V lost 5 bases, and 3 bases had no gene match. CDR3 residues: CASSRTSLTGELFF. The CDR3 DNA reads as TGTGCCAGCAGCCGGACTAGCCTCACCGGGGAGCTGTTTTTT.

The genes are TRBV6-5 and TRBJ2-5; 8 nucleotides agree with TRBD2. The CDR3 has 16 residues. V dropped 2 bases and J dropped 4; count of bases not matched to a gene: 9. CDR1 is MNHEY and CDR2 is SVGAGI in the germline V gene. CDR3 nucleotide sequence: TGTGCCAGCAGTTACGTTGACGGGGGGGCCGGAGAGACCCAGTACTTC. It specifies CASSYVDGGAGETQYF.

This clonotype was seen a few times. V gene TRBV6-1 combines with J gene TRBJ2-5, with D uncertain. The CDR3 covers 13 residues. Germline CDR1 is MNHNS and CDR2 is SASEGT. V was pared by 5 bases and J by 6 bases, with 13 bases between. The CDR3 is CASSQPTSKTQYF. Written as DNA, the CDR3 is TGTGCCAGCAGTCAACCCACCTCGAAGACCCAGTACTTC.

The V and J genes are TRBV10-1 and TRBJ2-1; D perhaps matches TRBD2 (5 bases). Germline CDR1 WNHNN, CDR2 SYGVQD (reference sequence). V dropped 5 bases and J dropped 0 bases, with 17 bases sitting between them. The CDR3 extends over 17 amino acids. In nucleotides, the CDR3 is TGCGCCAGCAGTCCGGAGGATAGGCGAATCTCCTACAATGAGCAGTTCTTC. Its protein is CASSPEDRRISYNEQFF.

There are many counts of this clonotype. The chain uses TRBV12-3 or TRBV12-4 and TRBJ2-7, with D perhaps matching TRBD1 (6 bases). Trimming stripped 3 bases from V and 2 bases from J, with 8 bases between. This CDR3 comprises 13 residues. CDR3 sequence (DNA): TGTGCCAGCAGTTTCACAGGGCCCTACGAGCAGTACTTC. Its protein product is CASSFTGPYEQYF.

This rearrangement joins TRBV13 to TRBJ1-1, with D unresolved. The CDR3 runs 13 residues. V gave up 1 base and J gave up 6 bases, with 9 bases separating them. CDR1 PRHDT and CDR2 FYEKMQ come from the germline V gene (reference sequence). DNA of the CDR3: TGTGCCAGCAGCTTAGCATGGGCGGCTGAAGCTTTCTTT. Protein: CASSLAWAAEAFF.

The chain has TRBV2 and TRBJ2-1; D possibly matches TRBD1 or TRBD2 (7 bases each). The germline gives CDR1 SNHLY, CDR2 FYNNEI. V lost 4 bases, J lost 4 bases, and 14 bases lay in between. The CDR3 is made up of 15 amino acids. CDR3 sequence: CASSVAGGVYNEQFF. Here the CDR3 DNA reads TGTGCCAGCAGTGTAGCAGGGGGGGTTTACAATGAGCAGTTCTTC.

This clonotype was counted a few times. The chain has TRBV15 and TRBJ2-7, with 9 positions matching TRBD1. The CDR3 covers 17 residues. V was clipped by 1 base and J by 0 bases; unmatched bases: 7. CDR1 is LNHNV and CDR2 is YYDKDF in the germline V gene (reference sequence). The chain's CDR3 is CATSRGKGQGTSYEQYF. CDR3 bases: TGTGCCACCAGCAGAGGAAAGGGACAGGGTACCTCCTACGAGCAGTACTTC.

The rearrangement joins TRBV20-1 to TRBJ1-1; 7 positions match TRBD1. The CDR3 extends over 12 amino acids. The V gene's germline CDR1 is DFQATT and CDR2 SNEGSKA (reference sequence). With V trimmed by 4 bases and J by 6 bases, 5 bases remained unmatched. The CDR3 DNA reads TGCAGTGCTACAGAGGGGGCCTCTGAAGCTTTCTTT. Encoded protein: CSATEGASEAFF.

The sample holds many counts of this clonotype. For the CDR3, the DNA is TGTGCCAGCTCCACGGCGGGAGGCAACGGGGAGCTGTTTTTT. Encoded protein: CASSTAGGNGELFF. V gene TRBV18 combines with J gene TRBJ2-2; 8 nucleotides agree with TRBD2. The CDR3 length is 14 residues. CDR1 and CDR2 (germline): KGHSH, LQKENI. The V and J ends lost 6 bases and 7 bases, in that order; junction bases with no gene match: 7.

The V call is TRBV24-1, the J call TRBJ2-1, with TRBD1 matching 11 bases. Germline trimming cut 7 bases from V and 9 bases from J; bases unmatched to any gene: 4. Germline loops: CDR1 KGHDR, CDR2 SFDVKD. The CDR3 length is 13 residues. The CDR3: CATRDRGQGEQFF. The CDR3 bases are TGTGCCACCAGGGACAGGGGGCAGGGTGAGCAGTTCTTC.

This clonotype has more than one count but fewer than ten. This sequence joins TRBV29-1 and TRBJ2-1, with 12 positions matching TRBD2. Looked up from germline, CDR1 is SQVTM and CDR2 is ANQGSEA. V shed 6 bases, J shed 5 bases, and the junction held 5 bases outside the gene matches. The CDR3 is 14 residues long. Here the CDR3 reads CSVGRTSGNNEQFF. CDR3 DNA sequence: TGCAGCGTCGGAAGGACTAGCGGGAACAATGAGCAGTTCTTC.

This clonotype was counted only a few times. This chain joins TRBV7-3 and TRBJ2-3; no reliable D call. The CDR3 length is 13 residues. Deletions cut 2 bases from V and 9 bases from J, with 12 bases between. Germline-derived CDR1 and CDR2 are SGHTA and FQGTGA. The CDR3 loop is CASSLEVGRTQYF. In DNA, the CDR3 is TGTGCCAGCAGCTTAGAGGTCGGCCGGACGCAGTATTTT.

The genes are TRBV4-2 and TRBJ2-5; the match to TRBD2 covers 12 bases. The CDR3 has 16 amino acids. Per germline, CDR1 LGHNA and CDR2 YNFKEQ. Trimming removed 1 base from V and 4 bases from J; junction bases left unmatched: 4. CDR3 loop: CASSQGPSGRGETQYF. The CDR3 region has the DNA TGTGCCAGCAGCCAAGGGCCTAGCGGGAGGGGAGAGACCCAGTACTTC.